This TCR beta chain was found in a study of T cells in localized non-small cell lung cancer. Looked up from germline, CDR1 is SGHDT and CDR2 is YYEEEE. This CDR3 is built from 12 residues. V was trimmed by 0 bases and J by 6 bases, leaving 6 bases between them. This table comes from immunoSEQ multiplex PCR, and its TCRdb copy is limited to in-frame clones, with some not included. The sample yields 50,000 to 75,000 clones, 80% to 90% seen once. General study results and limits: Because sequencing included only one region (of the tumor), heterogeneity remains possible. Higher adjacent-lung clonality was associated with shorter survival. Tumor trailed uninvolved adjacent lung in T cell clonality, which peaked there. When the top 100 tumor clones were examined, a median approximately 59 of them also appeared in the adjacent lung, which was paired and uninvolved.

Note on this clone: Its specificity is not known.

The clonotype comes from a man aged 40 to 75 with stage I squamous cell lung carcinoma. J is TRBJ1-2 and V is TRBV5-6; D not resolved. Sequencing was performed on peripheral blood, taken before any cancer treatment. The CDR3 loop reads CASSLVKDGYTF. The CDR3 bases are TGTGCCAGCAGCTTGGTCAAGGATGGCTACACCTTC.